Sequencing of this T cell receptor (beta chain) was carried out in a study of cytomegalovirus exposure and HLA in healthy donors. PCR used 60 Vbeta primers and 13 Jbeta primers. Sequencing used immunoSEQ multiplex PCR; TCRdb keeps in-frame clones, though not all of them. The sample holds fewer than 150,000 clones, 80% seen once. CDR3 length: 12 amino acids. The germline V gene encodes CDR1 LNHDA and CDR2 SQIVND (reference sequence). Trimming stripped 5 bases from V and 0 bases from J, with 4 bases between. The specimen sequenced was PBMCs. This chain links TRBV19 with TRBJ1-2, with D hard to call. This sequence was found in a man younger than 45 in good health and CMV-seronegative. CDR3 amino acids: CASSEANYGYTF. CDR3 bases: TGTGCCAGTAGTGAGGCTAACTATGGCTACACCTTC.